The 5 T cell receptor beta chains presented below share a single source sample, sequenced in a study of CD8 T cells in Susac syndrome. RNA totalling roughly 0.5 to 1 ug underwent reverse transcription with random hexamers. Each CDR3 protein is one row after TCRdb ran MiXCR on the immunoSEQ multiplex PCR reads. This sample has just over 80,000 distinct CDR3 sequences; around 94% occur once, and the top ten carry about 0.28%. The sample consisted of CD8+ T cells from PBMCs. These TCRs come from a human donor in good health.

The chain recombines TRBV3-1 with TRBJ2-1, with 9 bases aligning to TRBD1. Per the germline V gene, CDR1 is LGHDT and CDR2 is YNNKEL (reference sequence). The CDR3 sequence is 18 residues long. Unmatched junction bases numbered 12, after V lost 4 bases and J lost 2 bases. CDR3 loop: CASSPPRTGEDPYNEQFF. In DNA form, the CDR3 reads TGTGCCAGCAGCCCGCCCCGGACAGGGGAAGACCCCTACAATGAGCAGTTCTTC.

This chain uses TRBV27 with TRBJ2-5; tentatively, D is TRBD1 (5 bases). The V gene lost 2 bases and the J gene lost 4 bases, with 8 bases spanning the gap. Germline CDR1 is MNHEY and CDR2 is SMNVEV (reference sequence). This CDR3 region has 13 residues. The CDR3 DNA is TGTGCCAGCAGTTTAAGGGGTGTAGAGACCCAGTACTTC. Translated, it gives CASSLRGVETQYF.

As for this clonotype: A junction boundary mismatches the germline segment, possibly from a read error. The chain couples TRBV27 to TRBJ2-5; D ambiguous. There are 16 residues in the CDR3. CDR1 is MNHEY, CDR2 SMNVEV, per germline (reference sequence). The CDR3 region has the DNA TGTGCCAGCGGTTTCACAGACCAGTTTTACCAAGAGACCCAGTACTTC. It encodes CASGFTDQFYQETQYF.

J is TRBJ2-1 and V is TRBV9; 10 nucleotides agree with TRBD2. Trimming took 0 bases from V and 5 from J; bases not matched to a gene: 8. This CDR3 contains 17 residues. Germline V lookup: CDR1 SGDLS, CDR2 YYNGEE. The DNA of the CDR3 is TGTGCCAGCAGCGTAGGGAGCGGGAGGGCCGTGGACAATGAGCAGTTCTTC. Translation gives CASSVGSGRAVDNEQFF.

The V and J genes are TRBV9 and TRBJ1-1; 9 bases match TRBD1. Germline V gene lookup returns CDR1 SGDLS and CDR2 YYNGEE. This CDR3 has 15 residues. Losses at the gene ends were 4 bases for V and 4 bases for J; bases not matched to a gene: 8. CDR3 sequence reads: CASSSPQGASTEAFF. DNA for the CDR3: TGTGCCAGCAGCTCCCCACAGGGGGCAAGCACTGAAGCTTTCTTT.